These 23 T cell receptor beta chains came from one sample sequenced in a study of blood T cell repertoires in COVID-19. Libraries were prepared by immunoSEQ multiplex PCR; TCRdb keeps only in-frame clonotypes and omits some of them. The data contain hundreds of thousands of clones, around 85% of them singletons. The sample was PBMCs or T cells enriched from blood (not recorded which). The receptor set was obtained from a woman in her forties or fifties in a cohort exposed to, infected with or recovered from COVID-19 (not recorded which).

In its sample, this clone was seen once. V is TRBV2 and J is TRBJ1-5; no reliable D call. The CDR3 totals 13 residues. Germline assignment: CDR1 SNHLY and CDR2 FYNNEI. V was clipped by 7 bases and J by 0 bases, with 7 bases between them. The CDR3 DNA reads as TGTGCCAGCAATAGAGATAGCAATCAGCCCCAGCATTTT. It translates to CASNRDSNQPQHF.

The chain carries TRBV19 and TRBJ1-5; 7 nucleotides align to TRBD1. The V gene's germline CDR1 is LNHDA and CDR2 SQIVND (reference sequence). Trimming cost V 5 bases and J 2 bases; bases outside gene matches: 15. The CDR3 contains 18 residues. The CDR3: CASSVHRGSGDGNQPQHF. The CDR3, as DNA: TGTGCCAGTAGTGTGCACAGGGGCTCAGGGGATGGCAATCAGCCCCAGCATTTT.

This clone was observed a handful of times. The chain has TRBV21-1 and TRBJ1-1. TRBV21-1 is a recognized pseudogene. The CDR3 totals 14 residues. The CDR3, as DNA: TGTGCCAGCAGGGGGGACTTCCGTCGGCCTGAAGCTTTCTTT. Its protein product is CASRGDFRRPEAFF.

DNA for the CDR3: TGCGCCAGCAGCTTGGGCGTGAATAATGAAAAACTGTTTTTT. Residues: CASSLGVNNEKLFF. This rearrangement joins TRBV5-1 to TRBJ1-4; D remains unclear. This CDR3 spans 14 amino acids. Germline CDR1 SGHRS, CDR2 YFSETQ. Trimming left V 0 bases short and J 4 bases short, with 7 bases between.

This clone was seen just once. This chain joins TRBV6-5 and TRBJ2-3, with 8 bases matching TRBD2. The junction had 3 bases not matched to a gene; V was cut back by 8 bases and J by 2 bases. Germline values: CDR1 MNHEY, CDR2 SVGAGI. The CDR3 contains 13 residues. CDR3 coding DNA: TGTGCCAGCTTGGGACTAGACACAGATACGCAGTATTTT. Its translation is CASLGLDTDTQYF.

This chain links TRBV14 with TRBJ1-1; no clear D. CDR1 is SGHDN, CDR2 FVKESK, per germline. Trimming shortened V by 3 bases and J by 4 bases, and 15 bases separated the two germline ends. The CDR3 contains 15 residues. The CDR3: CASSHPPLGLTEAFF. The CDR3 nucleotides read TGTGCCAGCAGCCACCCCCCCCTCGGACTCACTGAAGCTTTCTTT.

The rearrangement joins TRBV4-3 to TRBJ1-2; 8 nucleotides agree with TRBD1. This CDR3 has 21 amino acids. The ends lost 0 bases at V and 0 bases at J; junction bases unmatched: 18. The V gene's germline CDR1 is LGHNA and CDR2 YSLEER. The CDR3 here is CASSQDRGRGWSGMANYGYTF. CDR3 nucleotide sequence: TGCGCCAGCAGCCAAGACAGGGGGCGCGGATGGAGCGGTATGGCTAACTATGGCTACACCTTC.

The rearrangement joins TRBV5-1 to TRBJ2-7, with D unresolved. The V and J ends lost 2 bases and 4 bases respectively, with 10 bases between them. The CDR3 length is 13 residues. Germline CDR1 SGHRS, CDR2 YFSETQ. The CDR3 protein is CASSFEVDYEQYF. The CDR3 DNA sequence: TGCGCCAGCAGCTTTGAGGTGGATTACGAGCAGTACTTC.

The V gene is TRBV6-5, the J gene TRBJ1-3; no clear D gene. The CDR3 is made up of 15 amino acids. V lost 5 bases to trimming and J lost 0 bases, with 11 bases between them. CDR1 is MNHEY and CDR2 is SVGAGI in the germline V gene. The CDR3 protein is CASSHGRPSGNTIYF. CDR3 in DNA: TGTGCCAGCAGTCACGGCAGGCCCTCTGGAAACACCATATATTTT.

V is TRBV5-1 and J is TRBJ2-7; a weak D match, TRBD2 (6 bases). V lost 0 bases and J lost 3, with 10 bases in between. CDR1 is SGHRS, CDR2 YFSETQ, per germline. This CDR3 has 14 amino acids. For the CDR3, the DNA is TGCGCCAGCAGCTTGGTTAGCGGCGACTACGAGCAGTACTTC. It translates to CASSLVSGDYEQYF.

The chain joins TRBV7-9 to TRBJ2-3; 7 nucleotides agree with TRBD2. The CDR3 sequence is 14 residues long. V lost 3 bases and J lost 6; bases outside the gene matches: 6. The germline V gene encodes CDR1 SEHNR and CDR2 FQNEAQ (reference sequence). CDR3 DNA sequence: TGTGCCAGCAGCTTGCCCCTAGCGGCGGATACGCAGTATTTT. Its protein is CASSLPLAADTQYF.

The V and J genes are TRBV6-2 or TRBV6-3 and TRBJ1-6; D is ambiguous. The V gene lost 0 bases and the J gene lost 0 bases, with 9 bases spanning the gap. The CDR3 spans 17 residues. Germline V gene lookup returns CDR1 MNHEY and CDR2 SVGEGT. CDR3 sequence: CASSYSPGNSYNSPLHF. The CDR3 DNA is TGTGCCAGCAGTTACTCTCCGGGGAACTCCTATAATTCACCCCTCCACTTT.

The chain carries TRBV11-2 and TRBJ1-6; unclear D gene. CDR3 size: 15 residues. Per the germline V gene, CDR1 is SGHAT and CDR2 is FQNNGV. The V end was cut by 5 bases, the J end by 6 bases, with 14 bases between. The CDR3 coding sequence is TGTGCCAGCAGCCAGCTTGGGAGCCGTAATTCACCCCTCCACTTT. Its protein product is CASSQLGSRNSPLHF.

This rearrangement joins TRBV7-2 to TRBJ1-2, with TRBD1 identical over 10 bases. The CDR3 has 17 amino acids. CDR1 is SGHTA, CDR2 FQGNSA, per germline. J lost 4 bases, V lost 5 bases, and 13 bases had no gene match. CDR3 sequence reads: CASSPRTGGASTYGYTF. The CDR3 nucleotides read TGTGCCAGCAGCCCCCGGACAGGGGGGGCTTCAACCTATGGCTACACCTTC.

The gene calls are TRBV28 and TRBJ2-2; 7 nucleotides match TRBD1. The CDR3 runs to 16 residues. In germline, CDR1 is MDHEN, CDR2 SYDVKM. The V gene end was trimmed by 7 bases and the J gene end by 2 bases; junction bases not matched to a gene: 10. The CDR3 DNA reads TGTGCCAGCATCCCTGCGACAGGGATTAACACCGGGGAGCTGTTTTTT. It translates to CASIPATGINTGELFF.

Only one count was recorded for this clone. The chain has TRBV11-2 and TRBJ2-5, with D perhaps TRBD2 (5 bases). This CDR3 region has 13 residues. V lost 1 base and J lost 5, with 8 bases in between. Germline loops: CDR1 SGHAT, CDR2 FQNNGV. The CDR3 nucleotides read TGTGCCAGCAGCTTAGCTAGCTCGGAGACCCAGTACTTC. It yields the protein CASSLASSETQYF.

V gene TRBV6-2 or TRBV6-3 combines with J gene TRBJ2-1, with a possible D match to TRBD2 (6 bases). The CDR3 has 14 residues. With 6 bases removed from V and 7 bases from J, the gap between germline ends came to 16 bases. Per the germline V gene, CDR1 is MNHEY and CDR2 is SVGEGT. CDR3 loop: CASSPRDSSNEQFF. DNA for the CDR3: TGTGCCAGCAGCCCACGGGACTCCTCAAATGAGCAGTTCTTC.

This chain uses TRBV20-1 with TRBJ2-7; D perhaps matches TRBD1 (6 bases). The germline V gene has CDR1 DFQATT and CDR2 SNEGSKA (reference sequence). V was trimmed by 6 bases and J by 6 bases, leaving 12 bases between them. CDR3 size: 11 residues. CDR3 DNA: TGCAGTGCCTCTCAGGGGCGCGAGCAGTACTTC. This translates into CSASQGREQYF.

The V and J genes are TRBV6-1 and TRBJ1-2, with D uncertain. Trimming removed 2 bases at V and 7 bases at J, with 11 bases between. Germline CDR1 and CDR2: MNHNS and SASEGT. The CDR3 spans 13 residues. CDR3 nucleotides: TGTGCCAGCAGTGAAAGAAAGCCCGGTGGCTACACCTTC. Translating gives CASSERKPGGYTF.

The chain combines TRBV5-1 with TRBJ2-2; 7 bases line up with TRBD1. CDR1 is SGHRS, CDR2 YFSETQ, per germline. The ends lost 2 bases at V and 4 bases at J; junction bases unmatched: 2. The CDR3 length is 14 residues. CDR3 sequence: CASSLQGFTGELFF. The CDR3 bases are TGCGCCAGCAGCTTACAGGGGTTCACCGGGGAGCTGTTTTTT.

The rearrangement uses TRBV12-3 or TRBV12-4 and TRBJ2-7; TRBD1 aligns across 7 bases. Unmatched junction bases numbered 2, after V lost 5 bases and J lost 4 bases. CDR3 length: 12 residues. CDR3 DNA: TGTGCCAGCAGTAGGGACAGATACGAGCAGTACTTC. It encodes CASSRDRYEQYF.

This chain joins TRBV6-5 and TRBJ1-2; D is possibly TRBD1 (6 bases). There are 12 residues in the CDR3. V gave up 8 bases and J gave up 8 bases, with 15 bases separating them. The germline gives CDR1 MNHEY, CDR2 SVGAGI. This CDR3 is CASGVGAGGYTF. The CDR3 bases are TGTGCCAGCGGGGTGGGGGCAGGGGGCTACACCTTC.

This chain joins TRBV3-1 (or the pseudogene TRBV3-2) and TRBJ1-5; D ambiguous. V shed 4 bases and J shed 0 bases, with 7 bases lying between them. The CDR3 totals 14 residues. Germline V gene sequence: CDR1 LGHDT, CDR2 YNNKEL (reference sequence). The CDR3: CASSLGTSNQPQHF. The CDR3 DNA follows: TGTGCCAGCAGCCTCGGTACTAGCAATCAGCCCCAGCATTTT.